Below, 25 T cell receptor beta chains from the same sample are listed, as sequenced in a study of T-cell memory formation after mild COVID-19. TCRdb reprocessed the 5' RACE reads with MiXCR, giving one entry per CDR3 protein. Of about 560,000 distinct CDR3 sequences listed, 15% to 20% were seen once; the top ten hold around 7.8%. The sequenced sample consisted of PBMCs or a T cell subset sorted from them (not recorded which). The receptors derive from an adult woman who had mild COVID-19 (a few samples of this study predate the infection). Cell type and time point are not known.

The J gene is TRBJ2-5, the V gene TRBV10-3; 8 bases line up with TRBD2. Germline V gene sequence: CDR1 ENHRY, CDR2 SYGVKD. V lost 4 bases and J lost 5; bases outside the gene matches: 9. The CDR3 is 15 amino acids. This chain's CDR3 is CAISVSSGRLETQYF. The CDR3 bases are TGTGCCATCAGTGTATCAAGCGGGAGACTGGAGACCCAGTACTTC.

The gene calls are TRBV20-1 and TRBJ2-1, with TRBD1 matching over 11 bases. The V and J ends lost 5 bases and 2 bases, in that order; junction bases with no gene match: 8. Germline CDR1 is DFQATT and CDR2 is SNEGSKA (reference sequence). This CDR3 has 16 amino acids. In DNA form, the CDR3 reads TGCAGTGCTCAAATTCGGACAGGGGGCGCCTACAATGAGCAGTTCTTC. Translated: CSAQIRTGGAYNEQFF.

This clonotype turned up a few times. CDR3: CSAVGLEAKNIQYF. The CDR3 DNA sequence: TGCAGTGCTGTTGGCCTTGAGGCCAAAAACATTCAGTACTTC. This chain connects TRBV20-1 to TRBJ2-4; no firm D call. This CDR3 comprises 14 residues. V gave up 5 bases and J gave up 1 base, with 12 bases separating them. Germline CDR1 is DFQATT and CDR2 is SNEGSKA (reference sequence).

This sequence joins TRBV20-1 and TRBJ1-1; possibly TRBD1 for D (6 bases). CDR3 length: 13 residues. Germline V CDR1 and CDR2: DFQATT, SNEGSKA (reference sequence). The germline V and J ends were trimmed by 4 bases and 3 bases, with 12 bases remaining between them. CDR3 loop: CSAIRGRDTEAFF. CDR3 DNA: TGCAGTGCTATCAGGGGTCGGGACACTGAAGCTTTCTTT.

This clonotype has more than one count but fewer than ten. J is TRBJ2-1 and V is TRBV12-3 or TRBV12-4, with D maybe TRBD1 (6 bases). Between the trimmed V and J ends, which lost 6 bases and 2 bases, there was a span of 14 bases. The CDR3 sequence is 15 residues long. In nucleotides, the CDR3 is TGTGCCAGCAGGGGAACGACAGGAACCTACAATGAGCAGTTCTTC. Protein: CASRGTTGTYNEQFF.

This clonotype has only a few counts. The chain links TRBV20-1 to TRBJ2-7; 12 nucleotides align to TRBD2. The CDR3 has 15 amino acids. Losses at the gene ends were 5 bases for V and 7 bases for J; bases not matched to a gene: 12. Looked up from germline, CDR1 is DFQATT and CDR2 is SNEGSKA (reference sequence). The CDR3 is CSAWVSSGRAREQYF. In DNA form, the CDR3 reads TGCAGTGCTTGGGTTTCTAGCGGGAGGGCGAGGGAGCAGTACTTC.

The gene calls are TRBV7-2 and TRBJ2-1, with 7 bases that match TRBD2. The CDR3 spans 15 residues. The germline V gene has CDR1 SGHTA and CDR2 FQGNSA. The V and J ends lost 2 bases and 8 bases, in that order; junction bases with no gene match: 9. The CDR3 region is CASSLLRESMHEQFF. The CDR3 nucleotides are TGTGCCAGCAGCTTACTGCGGGAGTCGATGCATGAGCAGTTCTTC.

This clonotype has a handful of counts. This chain uses TRBV9 with TRBJ2-6; D remains unclear. V lost 3 bases to trimming and J lost 2 bases, with 9 bases between them. Germline CDR1 SGDLS, CDR2 YYNGEE. CDR3 size: 15 residues. The CDR3 loop reads CASSEEFAGANVLTF. The CDR3 bases are TGTGCCAGCAGCGAGGAATTTGCTGGGGCCAACGTCCTGACTTTC.

This clonotype has a handful of counts. This sequence joins TRBV20-1 and TRBJ1-1; D might be TRBD1 (6 bases). CDR1 DFQATT and CDR2 SNEGSKA come from the germline V gene (reference sequence). V lost 3 bases to trimming and J lost 1 base, with 12 bases between them. CDR3 length equals 14 residues. The CDR3 DNA reads as TGCAGTGCTAGTGGGGGGCTGGAGAACACTGAAGCTTTCTTT. The encoded protein is CSASGGLENTEAFF.

The V call is TRBV28, the J call TRBJ1-1; the D is unclear. The CDR3 is 13 amino acids. Trimming stripped 8 bases from V and 3 bases from J, with 13 bases between. Per germline, CDR1 MDHEN and CDR2 SYDVKM. The CDR3 protein is CASSVVRYTEAFF. The DNA for the CDR3 is TGTGCCAGCTCCGTCGTAAGGTACACTGAAGCTTTCTTT.

The rearrangement links TRBV4-1 to TRBJ2-4, with D unresolved. The CDR3 runs 15 residues. From germline, CDR1 is MGHRA and CDR2 YSYEKL. V gave up 1 base and J gave up 0 bases, with 7 bases separating them. The DNA of the CDR3 is TGCGCCAGCAGCCAAGCGAAATTAGCCAAAAACATTCAGTACTTC. Protein: CASSQAKLAKNIQYF.

The chain combines TRBV18 with TRBJ2-1, with 9 bases identical to TRBD2. CDR1 and CDR2 from the germline V gene are KGHSH and LQKENI. Germline trimming cut 2 bases from V and 5 bases from J; bases unmatched to any gene: 4. CDR3 length equals 15 residues. As DNA, the CDR3 is TGTGCCAGCTCACCAGTTCTAGCGGGACACAATGAGCAGTTCTTC. Protein product: CASSPVLAGHNEQFF.

This clonotype has just a few counts. The CDR3 DNA reads TGTGCCAGCAGCCAAGACTACACTAGCGGGTCTTACGAGCAGTACTTC. This translates into CASSQDYTSGSYEQYF. This chain links TRBV3-1 with TRBJ2-7; TRBD2 matches at 9 bases. The CDR3 sequence is 16 residues long. CDR1 and CDR2 from the germline V gene are LGHDT and YNNKEL (reference sequence). After removal of 0 bases from V and 4 bases from J, the junction contained 7 bases not matched to a gene.

The table lists this clonotype with a few counts. The CDR3 sequence: CSASRDVSTEAFF. CDR3 coding DNA: TGCAGTGCTAGTCGAGATGTGAGCACTGAAGCTTTCTTT. The rearrangement joins TRBV20-1 to TRBJ1-1; the D is unclear. This CDR3 comprises 13 residues. From germline, CDR1 is DFQATT and CDR2 SNEGSKA (reference sequence). The V gene lost 3 bases and the J gene lost 4 bases, with 12 bases spanning the gap.

This clonotype turned up a few times. The chain couples TRBV27 to TRBJ2-3, with D possibly TRBD2 on 6 matching bases. Between the trimmed V and J ends, which lost 5 bases and 5 bases, there was a span of 14 bases. This CDR3 spans 14 amino acids. Germline V gene data show CDR1 as MNHEY and CDR2 as SMNVEV (reference sequence). CDR3 residues: CASSTRLEEDTQYF. The CDR3 DNA sequence: TGTGCCAGCAGTACCCGACTAGAAGAAGATACGCAGTATTTT.

This clonotype occurred a few times. This rearrangement joins TRBV12-3 or TRBV12-4 to TRBJ2-4, with a possible D match to TRBD1 (6 bases). V was cut by 2 bases and J by 2 bases, with 16 bases left in between. The length of the CDR3 is 17 residues. In DNA, the CDR3 is TGTGCCAGCAGTTTATTCCCACCCGACAGGTCCAAAAACATTCAGTACTTC. This translates into CASSLFPPDRSKNIQYF.

A few counts support this clonotype. The chain carries TRBV10-3 and TRBJ2-2, with TRBD2 matching over 12 bases. Per the germline V gene, CDR1 is ENHRY and CDR2 is SYGVKD. This CDR3 region has 18 residues. The junction had 6 bases not matched to a gene; V was cut back by 4 bases and J by 0 bases. DNA for the CDR3: TGTGCCATCAGTGTCAAGGGACTAGCGGGTGCGAACACCGGGGAGCTGTTTTTT. It specifies CAISVKGLAGANTGELFF.

This clonotype has more than one count but fewer than ten. This chain uses TRBV18 with TRBJ1-2, with TRBD1 matching 9 bases. The germline V gene has CDR1 KGHSH and CDR2 LQKENI. There are 17 residues in the CDR3. The ends lost 6 bases at V and 5 bases at J; junction bases unmatched: 16. The CDR3 loop is CASSQSPGTGKEYGYTF. The CDR3 nucleotides read TGTGCCAGCTCGCAGAGTCCCGGGACAGGGAAAGAATATGGCTACACCTTC.

In this sample, this clonotype turned up a few times. This chain links TRBV20-1 with TRBJ1-2, with D hard to call. Trimming took 0 bases from V and 1 from J, leaving 18 bases between them. This CDR3 has 17 amino acids. Germline assignment: CDR1 DFQATT and CDR2 SNEGSKA (reference sequence). CDR3 region: CSARDRGNDPHNYGYTF. CDR3 coding DNA: TGCAGTGCTAGAGATCGCGGGAATGATCCGCATAACTATGGCTACACCTTC.

This clonotype was counted between two and nine times. This chain uses TRBV4-3 with TRBJ2-7, with a tentative D call TRBD2 (5 bases). Germline CDR1 is LGHNA and CDR2 is YSLEER. Deletions cut 0 bases from V and 6 bases from J, with 18 bases between. This CDR3 has 16 amino acids. CDR3 sequence: CASSQDIGLRVGEQYF. The CDR3 nucleotides read TGCGCCAGCAGCCAAGATATTGGACTCCGGGTGGGCGAGCAGTACTTC.

V gene TRBV5-1 combines with J gene TRBJ1-2; 10 nucleotides line up with TRBD1. The CDR3 totals 14 residues. Per the germline V gene, CDR1 is SGHRS and CDR2 is YFSETQ. J lost 4 bases, V lost 4 bases, and 4 bases had no gene match. CDR3 nucleotides: TGCGCCAGCAGCACCGGGACAGGGGCCTATGGCTACACCTTC. Translated, it gives CASSTGTGAYGYTF.

This clonotype was seen a handful of times. The chain joins TRBV19 to TRBJ2-5, with a weak D call TRBD1 (5 bases). Trimming removed 7 bases from V and 2 bases from J, with 11 bases in between. The CDR3 is 13 residues long. Germline V gives CDR1 LNHDA, CDR2 SQIVND (reference sequence). CDR3 DNA sequence: TGTGCCAGTAATTTCAGGGATCAAGAGACCCAGTACTTC. Encoded protein: CASNFRDQETQYF. The full variable domain, its missing parts supplied by reference TRBV19 and TRBJ2-5, is DGGITQSPKYLFRKEGQNVTLSCEQNLNHDAMYWYRQDPGQGLRLIYYSQIVNDFQKGDIAEGYSVSREKKESFPLTVTSAQKNPTAFYLCASNFRDQETQYFGPGTRLLVL.

This clonotype was seen repeatedly, ten times or more. The chain employs TRBV24-1 and TRBJ2-2; 8 positions agree with TRBD1. The V gene end was trimmed by 3 bases and the J gene end by 3 bases; junction bases not matched to a gene: 11. This CDR3 comprises 18 residues. The germline gives CDR1 KGHDR, CDR2 SFDVKD. The CDR3 nucleotides are TGTGCCACCAGTGATGTACTCGGGACAGGCGACCACACCGGGGAGCTGTTTTTT. Its protein is CATSDVLGTGDHTGELFF.

This clonotype was seen more than once but under ten times. The gene calls are TRBV28 and TRBJ1-1; 9 bases agree with TRBD1. In germline, CDR1 is MDHEN, CDR2 SYDVKM. The CDR3 runs to 14 residues. J was trimmed by 5 bases and V by 5 bases; bases with no gene match: 6. This chain's CDR3 is CASSPGTGRTEAFF. As DNA, the CDR3 is TGTGCCAGCAGTCCAGGGACAGGGAGGACTGAAGCTTTCTTT.

The chain links TRBV15 to TRBJ2-7, with 9 positions matching TRBD2. In germline, CDR1 is LNHNV, CDR2 YYDKDF (reference sequence). V lost 6 bases, J lost 1 base, and 13 bases stayed unmatched. The CDR3 runs to 17 residues. Here the CDR3 DNA reads TGTGCCACCAGAGGTCCCTTAGCGGGAGCTCAGTCCTACGAGCAGTACTTC. Translating gives CATRGPLAGAQSYEQYF.